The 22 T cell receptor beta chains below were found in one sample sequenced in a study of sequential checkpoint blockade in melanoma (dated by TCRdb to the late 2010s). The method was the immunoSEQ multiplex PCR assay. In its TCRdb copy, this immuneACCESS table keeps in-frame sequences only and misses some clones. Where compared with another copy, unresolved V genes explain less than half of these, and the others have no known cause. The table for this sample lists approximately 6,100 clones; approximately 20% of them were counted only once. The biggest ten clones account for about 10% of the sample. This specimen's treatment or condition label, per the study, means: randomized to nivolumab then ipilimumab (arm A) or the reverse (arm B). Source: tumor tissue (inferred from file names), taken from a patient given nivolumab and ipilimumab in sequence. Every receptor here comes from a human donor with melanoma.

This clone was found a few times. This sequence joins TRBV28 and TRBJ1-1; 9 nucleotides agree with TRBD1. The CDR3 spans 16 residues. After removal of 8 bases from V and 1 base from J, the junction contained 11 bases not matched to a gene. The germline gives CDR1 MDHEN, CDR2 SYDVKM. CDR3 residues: CASFPSSGQGNTEAFF. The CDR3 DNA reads TGTGCCAGCTTTCCCTCCTCGGGACAGGGGAACACTGAAGCTTTCTTT.

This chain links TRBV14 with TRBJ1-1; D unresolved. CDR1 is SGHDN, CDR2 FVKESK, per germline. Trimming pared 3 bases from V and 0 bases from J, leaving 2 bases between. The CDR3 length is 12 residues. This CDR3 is CASSQVNTEAFF. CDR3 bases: TGTGCCAGCAGCCAGGTGAACACTGAAGCTTTCTTT.

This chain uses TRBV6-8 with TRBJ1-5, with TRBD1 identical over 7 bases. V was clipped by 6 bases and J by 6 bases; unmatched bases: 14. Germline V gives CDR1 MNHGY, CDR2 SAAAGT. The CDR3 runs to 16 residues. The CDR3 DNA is TGTGCCAGCAGGAGAGGCGCTGACAGGGCAGCTCAGCCCCAGCATTTT. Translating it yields CASRRGADRAAQPQHF.

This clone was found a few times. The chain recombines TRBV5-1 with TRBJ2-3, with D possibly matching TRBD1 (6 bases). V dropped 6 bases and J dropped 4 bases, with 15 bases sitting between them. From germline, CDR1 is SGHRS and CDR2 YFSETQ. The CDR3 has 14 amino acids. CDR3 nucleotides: TGCGCCAGCAAGTGGTCGACAGGACCAGATACGCAGTATTTT. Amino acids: CASKWSTGPDTQYF.

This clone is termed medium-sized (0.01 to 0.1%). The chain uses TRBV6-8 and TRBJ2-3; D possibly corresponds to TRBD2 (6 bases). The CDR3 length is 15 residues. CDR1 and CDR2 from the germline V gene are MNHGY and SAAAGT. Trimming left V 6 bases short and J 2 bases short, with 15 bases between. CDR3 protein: CASRGTELLTDTQYF. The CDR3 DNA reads TGTGCCAGCAGGGGGACTGAATTGCTCACAGATACGCAGTATTTT.

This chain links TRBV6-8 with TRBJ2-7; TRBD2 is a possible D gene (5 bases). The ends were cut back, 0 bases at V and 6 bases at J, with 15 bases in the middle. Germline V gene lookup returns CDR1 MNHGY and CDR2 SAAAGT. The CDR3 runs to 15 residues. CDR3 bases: TGTGCCAGCAGTTACTCGACGGGGTTTACCTTCGAGCAGTACTTC. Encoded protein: CASSYSTGFTFEQYF.

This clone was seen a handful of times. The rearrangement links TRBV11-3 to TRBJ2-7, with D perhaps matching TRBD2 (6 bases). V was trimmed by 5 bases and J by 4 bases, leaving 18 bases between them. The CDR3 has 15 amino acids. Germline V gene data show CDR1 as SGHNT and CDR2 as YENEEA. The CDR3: CASSQVSGVGYEQYF. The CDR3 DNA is TGTGCCAGCAGCCAAGTATCGGGAGTAGGATACGAGCAGTACTTC.

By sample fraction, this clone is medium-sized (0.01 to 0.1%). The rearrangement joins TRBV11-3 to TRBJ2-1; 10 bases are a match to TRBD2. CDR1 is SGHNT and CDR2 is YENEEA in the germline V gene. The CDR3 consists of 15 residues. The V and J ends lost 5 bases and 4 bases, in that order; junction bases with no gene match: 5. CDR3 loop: CASSRQREGYNEQFF. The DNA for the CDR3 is TGTGCCAGCAGCCGGCAGCGGGAGGGTTACAATGAGCAGTTCTTC.

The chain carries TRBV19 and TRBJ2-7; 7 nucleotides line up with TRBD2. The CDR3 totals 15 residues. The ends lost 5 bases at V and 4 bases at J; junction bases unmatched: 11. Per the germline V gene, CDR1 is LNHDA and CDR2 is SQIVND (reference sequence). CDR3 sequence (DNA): TGTGCCAGTAGTGCATTGGGGGAGGGTAGGTACGAGCAGTACTTC. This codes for CASSALGEGRYEQYF.

This CDR3 reads CASSPRNRQRNQPQHF. In DNA, the CDR3 is TGTGCCAGCAGTCCTAGAAATCGACAGCGCAATCAGCCCCAGCATTTT. The chain is built from TRBV28 and TRBJ1-5; D is perhaps TRBD1 (5 bases). Germline CDR1 MDHEN, CDR2 SYDVKM. V lost 5 bases and J 2 bases, leaving 16 bases between the germline ends. The CDR3 has 16 residues. The whole variable domain, filled in from reference TRBV28 and TRBJ1-5, reads DVKVTQSSRYLVKRTGEKVFLECVQDMDHENMFWYRQDPGLGLRLIYFSYDVKMKEKGDIPEGYSVSREKKERFSLILESASTNQTSMYLCASSPRNRQRNQPQHFGDGTRLSIL.

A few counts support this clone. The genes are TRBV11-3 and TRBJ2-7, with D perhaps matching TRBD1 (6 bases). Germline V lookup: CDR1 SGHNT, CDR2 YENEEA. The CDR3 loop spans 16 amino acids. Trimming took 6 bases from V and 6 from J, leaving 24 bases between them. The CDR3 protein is CASSYIPGDNDLEQYF. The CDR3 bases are TGTGCCAGCAGTTACATACCCGGGGACAACGACCTCGAGCAGTACTTC.

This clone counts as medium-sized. CDR3 sequence (DNA): TGTGCCAGCATAAGAGGGGATTTAAGCACAGATACGCAGTATTTT. The encoded protein is CASIRGDLSTDTQYF. This chain uses TRBV28 with TRBJ2-3; either TRBD1 or TRBD2 may fit D (5 bases each). V was cut by 7 bases and J by 0 bases, with 14 bases left in between. This CDR3 spans 15 amino acids. Germline CDR1 and CDR2: MDHEN and SYDVKM.

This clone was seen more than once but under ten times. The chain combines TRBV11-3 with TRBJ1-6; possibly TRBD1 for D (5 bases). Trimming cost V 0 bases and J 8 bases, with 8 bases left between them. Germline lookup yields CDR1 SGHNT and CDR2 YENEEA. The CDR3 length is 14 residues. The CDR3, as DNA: TGTGCCAGCAGCTTAGAGACAGTATATTCACCCCTCCACTTT. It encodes CASSLETVYSPLHF.

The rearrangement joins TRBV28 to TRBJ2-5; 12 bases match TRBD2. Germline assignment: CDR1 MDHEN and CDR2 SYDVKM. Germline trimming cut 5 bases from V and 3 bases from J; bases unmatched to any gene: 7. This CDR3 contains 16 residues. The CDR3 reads CASSATSGRWEETQYF. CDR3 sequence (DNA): TGTGCCAGCAGTGCCACTAGCGGGAGGTGGGAAGAGACCCAGTACTTC.

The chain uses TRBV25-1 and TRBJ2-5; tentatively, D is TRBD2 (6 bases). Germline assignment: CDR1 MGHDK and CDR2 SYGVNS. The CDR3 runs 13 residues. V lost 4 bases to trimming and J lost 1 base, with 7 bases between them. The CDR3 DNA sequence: TGTGCCAGCAGTGTGGGGGGCCAAGAGACCCAGTACTTC. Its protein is CASSVGGQETQYF. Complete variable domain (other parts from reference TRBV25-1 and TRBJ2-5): EADIYQTPRYLVIGTGKKITLECSQTMGHDKMYWYQQDPGMELHLIHYSYGVNSTEKGDLSSESTVSRIRTEHFPLTLESARPSHTSQYLCASSVGGQETQYFGPGTRLLVL.

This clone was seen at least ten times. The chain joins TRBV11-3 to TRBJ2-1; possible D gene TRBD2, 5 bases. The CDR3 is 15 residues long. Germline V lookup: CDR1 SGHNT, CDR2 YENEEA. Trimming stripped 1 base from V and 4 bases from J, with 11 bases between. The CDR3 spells CASSLGPSLYNEQFF. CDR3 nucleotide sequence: TGTGCCAGCAGCTTAGGTCCTAGCCTATACAATGAGCAGTTCTTC. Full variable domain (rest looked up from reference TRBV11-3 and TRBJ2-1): EAGVVQSPRYKIIEKKQPVAFWCNPISGHNTLYWYLQNLGQGPELLIRYENEEAVDDSQLPKDRFSAERLKGVDSTLKIQPAELGDSAVYLCASSLGPSLYNEQFFGPGTRLTVL.

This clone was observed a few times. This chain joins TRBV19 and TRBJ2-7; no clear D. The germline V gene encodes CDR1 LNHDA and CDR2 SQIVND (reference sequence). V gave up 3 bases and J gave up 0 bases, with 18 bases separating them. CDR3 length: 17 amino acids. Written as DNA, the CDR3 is TGTGCCAGTAGTATCATCGCCGTGGCACCCATCTCCTACGAGCAGTACTTC. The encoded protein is CASSIIAVAPISYEQYF.

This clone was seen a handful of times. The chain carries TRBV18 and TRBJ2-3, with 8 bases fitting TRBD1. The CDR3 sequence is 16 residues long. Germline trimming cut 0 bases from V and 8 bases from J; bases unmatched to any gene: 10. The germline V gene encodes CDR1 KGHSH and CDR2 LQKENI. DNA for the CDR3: TGTGCCAGCTCACCACCAAGGGACAGGTTAACGGGTACGCAGTATTTT. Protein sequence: CASSPPRDRLTGTQYF.

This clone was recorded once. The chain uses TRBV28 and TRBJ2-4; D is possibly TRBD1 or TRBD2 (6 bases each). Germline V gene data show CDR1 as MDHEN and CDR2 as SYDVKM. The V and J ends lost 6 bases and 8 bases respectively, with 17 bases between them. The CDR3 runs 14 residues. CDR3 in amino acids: CASSRDPGADIQYF. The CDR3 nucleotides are TGTGCCAGCAGCCGAGACCCGGGGGCTGACATTCAGTACTTC.

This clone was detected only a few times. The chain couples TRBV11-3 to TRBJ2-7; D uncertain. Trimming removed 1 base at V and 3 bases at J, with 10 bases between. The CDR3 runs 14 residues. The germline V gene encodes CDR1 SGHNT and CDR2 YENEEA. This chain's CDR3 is CASSLVEESYEQYF. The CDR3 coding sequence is TGTGCCAGCAGCTTAGTTGAAGAAAGCTACGAGCAGTACTTC. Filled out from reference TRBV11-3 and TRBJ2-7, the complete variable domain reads EAGVVQSPRYKIIEKKQPVAFWCNPISGHNTLYWYLQNLGQGPELLIRYENEEAVDDSQLPKDRFSAERLKGVDSTLKIQPAELGDSAVYLCASSLVEESYEQYFGPGTRLTVT.

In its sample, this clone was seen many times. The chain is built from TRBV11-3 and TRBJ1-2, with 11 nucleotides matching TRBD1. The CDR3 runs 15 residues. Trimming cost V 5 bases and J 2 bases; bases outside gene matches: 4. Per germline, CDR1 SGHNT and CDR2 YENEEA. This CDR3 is CASSQRTGGNYGYTF. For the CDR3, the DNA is TGTGCCAGCAGCCAACGGACAGGGGGCAACTATGGCTACACCTTC.

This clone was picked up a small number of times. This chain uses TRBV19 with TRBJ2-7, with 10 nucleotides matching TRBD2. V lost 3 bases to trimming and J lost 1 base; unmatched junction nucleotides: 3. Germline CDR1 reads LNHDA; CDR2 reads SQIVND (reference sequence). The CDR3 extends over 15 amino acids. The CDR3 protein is CASSMASGSSYEQYF. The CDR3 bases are TGTGCCAGTAGTATGGCTAGCGGGAGTTCCTACGAGCAGTACTTC.